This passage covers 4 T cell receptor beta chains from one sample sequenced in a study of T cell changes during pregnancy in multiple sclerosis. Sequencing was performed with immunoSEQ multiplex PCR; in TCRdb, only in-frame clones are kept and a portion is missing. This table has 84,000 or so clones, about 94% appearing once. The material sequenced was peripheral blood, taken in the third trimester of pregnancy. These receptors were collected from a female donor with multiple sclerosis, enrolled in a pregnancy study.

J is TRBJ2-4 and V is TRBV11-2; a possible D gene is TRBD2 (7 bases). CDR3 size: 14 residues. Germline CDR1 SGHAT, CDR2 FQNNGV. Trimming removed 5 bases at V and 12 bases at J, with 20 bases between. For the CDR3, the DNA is TGTGCCAGCAGCGTACAGAGCCAGGGGAGGGATCAGTACTTC. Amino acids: CASSVQSQGRDQYF.

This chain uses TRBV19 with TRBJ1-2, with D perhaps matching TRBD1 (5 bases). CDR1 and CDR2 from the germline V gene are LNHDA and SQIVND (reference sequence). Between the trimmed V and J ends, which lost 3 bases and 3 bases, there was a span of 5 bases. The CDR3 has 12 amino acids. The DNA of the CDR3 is TGTGCCAGTAGTATGGGGCACTATGGCTACACCTTC. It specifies CASSMGHYGYTF.

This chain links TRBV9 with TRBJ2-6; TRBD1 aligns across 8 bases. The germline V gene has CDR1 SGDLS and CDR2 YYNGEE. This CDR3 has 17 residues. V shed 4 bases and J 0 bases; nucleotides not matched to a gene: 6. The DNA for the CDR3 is TGTGCCAGCAGCTTCCCAGGACAGGGCTCTGGGGCCAACGTCCTGACTTTC. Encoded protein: CASSFPGQGSGANVLTF.

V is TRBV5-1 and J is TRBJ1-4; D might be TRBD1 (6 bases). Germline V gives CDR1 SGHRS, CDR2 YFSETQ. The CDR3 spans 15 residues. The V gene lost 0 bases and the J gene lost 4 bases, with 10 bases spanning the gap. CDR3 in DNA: TGCGCCAGCAGCTTGGGGGACATGTTTAATGAAAAACTGTTTTTT. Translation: CASSLGDMFNEKLFF.